The clone carrying this T cell receptor beta chain was counted a few times. Its matching antigen is unknown. Cells sorted by CD45RO/CCR7/CD25/CD127/CD95/CD27 comprised CD4+ naive, central memory, regulatory and stem cell-like memory cells. Each of the sorted populations had a purity greater than 98%. Germline V CDR1 and CDR2: SGHRS, YFSETQ. The CDR3 loop spans 15 amino acids. Trimming cost V 4 bases and J 2 bases; bases outside gene matches: 5. The sample is drawn from a study of beta chain features in type 1 diabetes. Study-level results: A definitive answer on HLA type influencing TCRB rearrangement was not reached here.

Expressed TCRB transcripts were sequenced because the entire RNA isolate underwent reverse transcription. The table came from immunoSEQ multiplex PCR; TCRdb's copy has only in-frame clones and leaves some out. The sample holds about 140,000 clones, about 7% seen once. The chain recombines TRBV5-1 with TRBJ2-3; 9 bases are shared with TRBD2. Sequenced sample: central memory CD4+ T cells from blood. This TCR was sampled from a woman aged 25 to 45 in good health. The CDR3 loop reads CASSRAGGDTDTQYF. The DNA for the CDR3 is TGCGCCAGCAGCCGAGCGGGAGGAGACACAGATACGCAGTATTTT.